Listed here are 25 T cell receptor beta chains from one sample, sequenced in a study of vaccination and CD4 T cells after COVID-19. The sample's treatment: approximately nine-day PBMC culture with coronavirus spike peptide pools or control peptides (ViraFEST assay). Cultured CD4+ T cell DNA was sequenced using the Oncomine TCR Beta short-read assay. TCRdb re-derived calls from the PCR reads in MiXCR, one entry per CDR3 protein. The data hold about 14,000 distinct CDR3 sequences, with 60% to 70% observed a single time. Their specific antigens are unknown. The sample was CD4+ T cells from blood, cultured in vitro. Every receptor here comes from a human donor who had recovered from COVID-19.

V is TRBV6-1 and J is TRBJ1-5; 7 bases fit TRBD1. This CDR3 region has 13 residues. Germline loops: CDR1 MNHNS, CDR2 SASEGT. The V segment lost 5 bases and the J segment 7 bases; nucleotides outside the gene matches: 5. The CDR3 DNA follows: TGTGCCAGCAGTAGACAGGGTTTCCAGCCCCAGCATTTT. It specifies CASSRQGFQPQHF.

The V and J genes are TRBV6-5 and TRBJ1-5, with D unresolved. With 2 bases removed from V and 2 bases from J, the gap between germline ends came to 7 bases. There are 14 residues in the CDR3. Looked up from germline, CDR1 is MNHEY and CDR2 is SVGAGI. CDR3 nucleotides: TGTGCCAGCAGTTACGGGGTCGGCAATCAGCCCCAGCATTTT. It specifies CASSYGVGNQPQHF.

This clonotype was found once. The rearrangement uses TRBV11-3 and TRBJ1-6, with a tentative D call TRBD1 (5 bases). V lost 7 bases and J lost 10, with 17 bases in between. Germline V CDR1 and CDR2: SGHNT, YENEEA. The CDR3 runs 14 residues. The CDR3 reads CASTRGSDRSPLHF. For the CDR3, the DNA is TGTGCCAGCACAAGGGGATCTGATCGCTCACCCCTCCACTTT.

The chain carries TRBV24-1 and TRBJ2-3; either TRBD1 or TRBD2 may supply D (5 bases each). Germline V gene lookup returns CDR1 KGHDR and CDR2 SFDVKD. CDR3 length: 12 amino acids. V lost 7 bases and J lost 5, with 9 bases in between. CDR3 coding DNA: TGTGCCACCAGCCCGAGGGGAGATACGCAGTATTTT. It translates to CATSPRGDTQYF.

Only a few counts were recorded for this clonotype. V gene TRBV7-3 combines with J gene TRBJ2-2, with a possible D match to TRBD2 (7 bases). CDR1 is SGHTA, CDR2 FQGTGA, per germline. The CDR3 sequence is 15 residues long. V dropped 4 bases and J dropped 4 bases, with 13 bases sitting between them. The CDR3 is CASSSGAGVTGELFF. The CDR3 nucleotides are TGTGCCAGCAGCTCGGGGGCGGGAGTCACCGGGGAGCTGTTTTTT.

The chain joins TRBV2 to TRBJ2-4, with TRBD1 identical over 7 bases. The CDR3 consists of 14 residues. Germline loops: CDR1 SNHLY, CDR2 FYNNEI. J gave up 7 bases and V 5 bases, and 8 bases lay outside the gene matches. The CDR3 DNA sequence: TGTGCCAGCAGTCTGCAGGGGGTTGAGAACATTCAGTACTTC. Translation: CASSLQGVENIQYF.

This chain joins TRBV6-2 or TRBV6-3 and TRBJ2-7; TRBD2 is a possible D gene (6 bases). Per germline, CDR1 MNHEY and CDR2 SVGEGT. The CDR3 loop spans 13 amino acids. Trimming took 6 bases from V and 0 from J, leaving 9 bases between them. The chain's CDR3 is CASRRDASYEQYF. Here the CDR3 DNA reads TGTGCCAGCAGGCGGGACGCCTCCTACGAGCAGTACTTC.

This clonotype appeared a single time. V gene TRBV30 combines with J gene TRBJ1-2; D remains ambiguous. CDR3 size: 12 residues. V gave up 0 bases and J gave up 6 bases, with 8 bases separating them. Germline assignment: CDR1 GTSNPN and CDR2 SVGIG (reference sequence). DNA of the CDR3: TGTGCCTGGAGTGTACAAGGGAATGGCTACACCTTC. This sequence encodes CAWSVQGNGYTF.

This clonotype appeared a few times. The chain recombines TRBV2 with TRBJ2-1; D not certain. CDR1 SNHLY and CDR2 FYNNEI come from the germline V gene. The CDR3 is made up of 11 amino acids. V shed 6 bases and J shed 2 bases, with 2 bases lying between them. This chain's CDR3 is CASSPYNEQFF. DNA of the CDR3: TGTGCCAGCAGCCCCTACAATGAGCAGTTCTTC.

The CDR3 nucleotides are TGTGCCAGCAGTTTGGGACAGGGATACGAGCAGTACTTC. Protein sequence: CASSLGQGYEQYF. The gene calls are TRBV28 and TRBJ2-7; 9 positions agree with TRBD1. The CDR3 totals 13 residues. Trimming cost V 3 bases and J 4 bases; bases outside gene matches: 1. CDR1 is MDHEN and CDR2 is SYDVKM in the germline V gene.

The chain recombines TRBV19 with TRBJ1-5; 7 nucleotides match TRBD1. The CDR3 consists of 17 residues. Germline assignment: CDR1 LNHDA and CDR2 SQIVND (reference sequence). V shed 5 bases, J shed 0 bases, and the junction held 10 bases outside the gene matches. The chain's CDR3 is CASSERQGLYSNQPQHF. In nucleotides, the CDR3 is TGTGCCAGTAGTGAAAGACAGGGCCTCTATAGCAATCAGCCCCAGCATTTT.

The gene calls are TRBV6-2 or TRBV6-3 and TRBJ2-1; D may correspond to TRBD1 or TRBD2 (5 bases each). The J call may be faulty, since TRBJ2-7 better matches the DNA end. This CDR3 region has 14 residues. The germline gives CDR1 MNHEY, CDR2 SVGEGT. The CDR3 DNA is TGTGCCAGCAGTTCGCAGGGAGATATGGACGAGCAGTACTTC. Encoded protein: CASSSQGDMDEQYF.

The genes are TRBV20-1 and TRBJ2-4; D not resolved. V was clipped by 3 bases and J by 1 base, with 10 bases between them. Per germline, CDR1 DFQATT and CDR2 SNEGSKA (reference sequence). The CDR3 runs to 14 residues. The CDR3 nucleotides are TGCAGTGCTAGGGAGTTGTTGGCCAAAAACATTCAGTACTTC. This encodes CSARELLAKNIQYF.

This chain joins TRBV20-1 and TRBJ2-3; 7 positions match TRBD1. From germline, CDR1 is DFQATT and CDR2 SNEGSKA (reference sequence). The ends lost 3 bases at V and 3 bases at J; junction bases unmatched: 6. This CDR3 comprises 14 residues. CDR3 region: CSASSETGTDTQYF. The CDR3 region has the DNA TGCAGTGCTAGTTCCGAGACAGGGACAGATACGCAGTATTTT.

This chain links TRBV20-1 with TRBJ1-5; no clear D. V lost 6 bases and J lost 3, with 9 bases in between. The CDR3 extends over 12 amino acids. CDR1 and CDR2 from the germline V gene are DFQATT and SNEGSKA (reference sequence). The CDR3 coding sequence is TGCAGTGCCCCTGCTACCAATCAGCCCCAGCATTTT. This encodes CSAPATNQPQHF.

This clonotype was seen once. The chain carries TRBV28 and TRBJ1-2; 10 nucleotides agree with TRBD1. The V gene end was trimmed by 5 bases and the J gene end by 7 bases; junction bases not matched to a gene: 10. From germline, CDR1 is MDHEN and CDR2 SYDVKM. The CDR3 spans 15 residues. The chain's CDR3 is CASSQHGTGVSGYTF. CDR3 in DNA: TGTGCCAGCAGTCAACACGGGACAGGGGTTAGTGGCTACACCTTC.

The rearrangement links TRBV7-8 to TRBJ1-1; D gene uncertain. The germline gives CDR1 SGHVS, CDR2 FQNEAQ. The CDR3 is 14 amino acids. The V end was cut by 5 bases, the J end by 0 bases, with 10 bases between. CDR3 bases: TGTGCCAGCAGCCTTCGCGTCTTGAACACTGAAGCTTTCTTT. Protein product: CASSLRVLNTEAFF.

The CDR3 sequence: CASSLGRSEQYF. In DNA, the CDR3 is TGTGCCAGCAGCTTAGGTAGATCCGAGCAGTACTTC. The V gene is TRBV7-9, the J gene TRBJ2-7, with D uncertain. CDR1 is SEHNR, CDR2 FQNEAQ, per germline (reference sequence). The CDR3 runs to 12 residues. V lost 1 base to trimming and J lost 6 bases, with 7 bases between them.

There are a few counts of this clonotype. V and J are TRBV5-4 and TRBJ1-6; weak D call: TRBD1 (5 bases). The CDR3 consists of 15 residues. The V end lost 4 bases, the J end lost 10 bases, and 18 bases lay between the germline ends. CDR1 SGHNT and CDR2 YYREEE come from the germline V gene (reference sequence). The CDR3 sequence: CASSRDPDSGSPLHF. The DNA of the CDR3 is TGTGCCAGCAGCCGGGACCCCGACAGTGGGTCACCCCTCCACTTT.

The chain carries TRBV7-2 and TRBJ2-1; D is undetermined. With 5 bases removed from V and 3 bases from J, the gap between germline ends came to 5 bases. There are 12 residues in the CDR3. Germline V lookup: CDR1 SGHTA, CDR2 FQGNSA. The CDR3 spells CASSLSYNEQFF. The CDR3 bases are TGTGCCAGCAGCCTCAGCTACAATGAGCAGTTCTTC.

The V call is TRBV7-9, the J call TRBJ2-3, with no clear D. CDR1 is SEHNR, CDR2 FQNEAQ, per germline (reference sequence). V was cut by 0 bases and J by 7 bases, with 26 bases left in between. CDR3 length equals 19 residues. The CDR3 nucleotides read TGTGCCAGCAGCTTAGCTAGGGCCATCGACCATCACCGAGGAAATACGCAGTATTTT. It is translated as CASSLARAIDHHRGNTQYF.

This clonotype was detected only once. The chain joins TRBV2 to TRBJ1-5; perhaps TRBD1 as D (6 bases). The germline gives CDR1 SNHLY, CDR2 FYNNEI. This CDR3 contains 16 residues. Trimming cost V 6 bases and J 0 bases, with 15 bases left between them. CDR3 in amino acids: CASSLEGGGSNQPQHF. In DNA, the CDR3 is TGTGCCAGCAGCCTCGAAGGAGGGGGTAGCAATCAGCCCCAGCATTTT.

This clonotype appeared a few times. The genes are TRBV3-1 and TRBJ2-7, with TRBD2 as a possible D gene (6 bases). In germline, CDR1 is LGHDT, CDR2 YNNKEL (reference sequence). Trimming cost V 2 bases and J 2 bases, with 10 bases left between them. The CDR3 is 14 amino acids. The CDR3 reads CASSQRGRPYEQYF. The CDR3 coding sequence is TGTGCCAGCAGCCAAAGAGGGAGGCCCTACGAGCAGTACTTC.

The chain carries TRBV20-1 and TRBJ1-1; D gene unclear. With 3 bases removed from V and 10 bases from J, the gap between germline ends came to 9 bases. Germline assignment: CDR1 DFQATT and CDR2 SNEGSKA (reference sequence). The CDR3 consists of 10 residues. CDR3 sequence reads: CSASGDRAFF. The CDR3 DNA sequence: TGCAGTGCTAGCGGGGATCGAGCTTTCTTT.

The CDR3 nucleotides read TGTGCCAGCAGAATAGACTATAAAGATACGCAGTATTTT. As protein: CASRIDYKDTQYF. This chain uses TRBV5-4 with TRBJ2-3; D perhaps matches TRBD2 (5 bases). The ends were cut back, 5 bases at V and 5 bases at J, with 12 bases in the middle. The CDR3 length is 13 residues. Germline loops: CDR1 SGHNT, CDR2 YYREEE (reference sequence).